This is a list of T cell receptor beta chains from one sample in a study of T cell responses to AZD1222 COVID-19 vaccine. TCRdb's table, derived via immunoSEQ multiplex PCR, lists solely in-frame clones and lacks some. The data show about 100,000 clones, about 82% seen once. The source was peripheral blood, collected on day 0 of AZD1222 vaccination. These receptors all come from an adult in good health. The CDR3 runs from the conserved cysteine through the conserved F or W. The order of the fields is D gene, clone size, V gene, J gene, CDR3 DNA, CDR3 protein. D genes are given only for firm matches. Not every row has a clone size; where given, it reads once, few, many or a size class.

>-|-|TRBV18|TRBJ2-5
TGTGCCAGCTCACCCGGTGAAGAGACCCAGTACTTC
CASSPGEETQYF
>TRBD1|-|TRBV29-1|TRBJ2-6
TGCAGCGTTGGACAGGGGGCCTCTGGGGCCAACGTCCTGACTTTC
CSVGQGASGANVLTF
>-|-|TRBV9|TRBJ2-6
TGTGCCAGCAGCGTAGGTGGGGCTGGGGCCAACGTCCTGACTTTC
CASSVGGAGANVLTF
>TRBD1|-|TRBV15|TRBJ2-3
TGTGCCACCAGCAGAGAGGGACAGGGTACAGATACGCAGTATTTT
CATSREGQGTDTQYF
>TRBD1|-|TRBV18|TRBJ1-6
TGTGCCAGCTCACCACCCTCCCAGGGACAGGGAAATTCACCCCTCCACTTT
CASSPPSQGQGNSPLHF
>-|-|TRBV28|TRBJ1-2
TGTGCCAGCAGTTTACCCCATCAGGGAATTGGCTACACCTTC
CASSLPHQGIGYTF
>-|-|TRBV6-6|TRBJ1-1
TGTGCCAGCAGTTACCCCTTGCCCCCTGAAGCTTTCTTT
CASSYPLPPEAFF
>-|-|TRBV6-4|TRBJ1-2
TGTGCCAGCAGTGACACCCCTTCCTATGGCTACACCTTC
CASSDTPSYGYTF
>TRBD1|-|TRBV5-1|TRBJ1-5
TGCGCCAGCAGCTCGGGACAGGAGGGCAATCAGCCCCAGCATTTT
CASSSGQEGNQPQHF
>-|-|TRBV20-1|TRBJ2-1
TGCAGTGCTAGTGAGACCCGGACAGACATACTCTCCTACAATGAGCAGTTCTTC
CSASETRTDILSYNEQFF
>-|-|TRBV18|TRBJ1-5
TGTGCCAGCTCACCAGGGGAAAATCAGCCCCAGCATTTT
CASSPGENQPQHF
>TRBD1|-|TRBV7-2|TRBJ2-2
TGTGCCAGCAGCCTATGGACAGGGGGCGGCGGGGAGCTGTTTTTT
CASSLWTGGGGELFF
>-|-|TRBV6-1|TRBJ2-5
TGTGCCAGCAGTGAAAGGGAGACAGGAGCGTACCAAGAGACCCAGTACTTC
CASSERETGAYQETQYF
>-|-|TRBV7-8|TRBJ2-7
TGTGCCAGCAGCAGGAATGGGGGACAAATCTACGAGCAGTACTTC
CASSRNGGQIYEQYF
>-|-|TRBV6-2/TRBV6-3|TRBJ2-2
TGTGCCAGCAGCCCTAACCGGGGGAACACCGGGGAGCTGTTTTTT
CASSPNRGNTGELFF
>-|-|TRBV29-1|TRBJ1-1
TGCAGCGTTTCCCCTACGGGTTTAGAAGCTTTCTTT
CSVSPTGLEAFF
>-|-|TRBV20-1|TRBJ1-4
TGCAGTGTGCATTGGGTCGAAAAACTGTTTTTT
CSVHWVEKLFF
>-|-|TRBV6-2/TRBV6-3|TRBJ1-1
TGTGCCAGCAGTTACATGGCGGAAGCTTTCTTT
CASSYMAEAFF
>TRBD1|-|TRBV6-5|TRBJ1-4
TGTGCCAGCAGTTCCGGACAGGGCGGTAGTGAAAAACTGTTTTTT
CASSSGQGGSEKLFF
>-|-|TRBV19|TRBJ1-1
TGTGCCAGTGGTTCCCAGCTTGCTGAAGCTTTCTTT
CASGSQLAEAFF
>TRBD2|few|TRBV5-1|TRBJ2-7
TGCGCCAGCAGCTCACGTAGCGGGGGGGCTTCCTACGAGCAGTACTTC
CASSSRSGGASYEQYF
>-|-|TRBV27|TRBJ1-5
TGTGCCAGCAACATTACCCACCGTAAAGCAGCGTATAGCAATCAGCCCCAGCATTTT
CASNITHRKAAYSNQPQHF
>TRBD2|-|TRBV7-2|TRBJ2-3
TGTGCCAGCAGCTTAGATGCTAGCGGGTCGCAATGGGGTACGCAGTATTTT
CASSLDASGSQWGTQYF
>TRBD1|-|TRBV5-1|TRBJ1-2
TGCGCCAGCAGCTTGGGGACAGGGGACAACTATGGCTACACCTTC
CASSLGTGDNYGYTF
>TRBD2|-|TRBV5-1|TRBJ2-7
TGCGCCAGCAGCTTAAGCGGGGAGGATCTCGAGCAGTACTTC
CASSLSGEDLEQYF
>-|-|TRBV18|TRBJ1-1
TGTGCCAGCTCACGGGGCGGGATGAACACTGAAGCTTTCTTT
CASSRGGMNTEAFF